The T cell receptor beta chain under discussion was sequenced for a study of molecular identifiers for immune sequencing clone quantification. Study-wide background: In replicates, the authors split RNA from approximately 20,000 or 100,000 naive CD8 cells five ways and sequenced four.

The CDR3 contains 15 residues. Germline assignment: CDR1 GTSNPN and CDR2 SVGIG (reference sequence). The V end was cut by 2 bases, the J end by 0 bases, with 11 bases between. This clonotype has a count of ten or more. Naive CD8 T cell sorting was performed on the CD8+CD4-CCR7+CD45RA+ phenotype. TCRdb re-called the PCR reads through MiXCR, storing one row per CDR3 protein. The sample contains more than 450,000 distinct CDR3 sequences, 20% to 25% of which appear only once. The source is a human donor in good health. Some libraries in this study had Jurkat cell RNA spiked in. The specimen was naive CD8+ T cells from blood, with Jurkat cell RNA spiked in. Subset of the sample: FACS-sorted CD8+CD4-CCR7+CD45RA+ naive T cells. V is TRBV30 and J is TRBJ1-3; the D gene is possibly TRBD1 (6 bases). CDR3 coding DNA: TGTGCCTGGAGTACGGACAGTCGCTCTGGAAACACCATATATTTT. Residues: CAWSTDSRSGNTIYF.